The 17 T cell receptor beta chains below come from one sample, sequenced in a study of cytomegalovirus exposure and HLA in healthy donors. The PCR made use of 60 Vbeta and 13 Jbeta primers. Method: immunoSEQ multiplex PCR; TCRdb's copy keeps in-frame clones and lacks some. The sample contains about 130,000 clones, nearly 80% of which appear only once. The sequenced material came from PBMCs. The receptor set was obtained from a young man in good health and CMV-seronegative.

The gene calls are TRBV18 and TRBJ2-7, with D possibly TRBD1 on 6 matching bases. This CDR3 has 13 residues. The V and J ends lost 3 bases and 5 bases respectively, with 11 bases between them. Germline CDR1 is KGHSH and CDR2 is LQKENI. The CDR3 DNA follows: TGTGCCAGCTCACCCCAGGGGAAGGACGAGCAGTACTTC. Amino acids: CASSPQGKDEQYF.

The CDR3 DNA sequence: TGTGCCAGTAGTATTAGTGGGCGGGAGACGTACGAGCAGTACTTC. Translation: CASSISGRETYEQYF. The chain recombines TRBV19 with TRBJ2-7, with 7 bases fitting TRBD2. The CDR3 has 15 residues. CDR1 and CDR2 (germline): LNHDA, SQIVND (reference sequence). Trimming cost V 3 bases and J 4 bases; bases outside gene matches: 9.

CDR3 protein: CASSFGAGELFF. The CDR3, as DNA: TGTGCCAGCAGCTTCGGAGCCGGGGAGCTGTTTTTT. This chain uses TRBV7-6 with TRBJ2-2; no definite D call. Germline V lookup: CDR1 SGHVS, CDR2 FNYEAQ. V was pared by 3 bases and J by 6 bases, with 5 bases between. There are 12 residues in the CDR3.

The chain joins TRBV11-2 to TRBJ1-1, with a tentative D call TRBD1 (6 bases). Trimming took 5 bases from V and 4 from J, leaving 11 bases between them. The length of the CDR3 is 13 residues. CDR1 is SGHAT and CDR2 is FQNNGV in the germline V gene. CDR3 coding DNA: TGTGCCAGCAGCCTGGGGGGGGCCACTGAAGCTTTCTTT. It is translated as CASSLGGATEAFF. The full variable domain, completed using reference TRBV11-2 and TRBJ1-1, is EAGVAQSPRYKIIEKRQSVAFWCNPISGHATLYWYQQILGQGPKLLIQFQNNGVVDDSQLPKDRFSAERLKGVDSTLKIQPAKLEDSAVYLCASSLGGATEAFFGQGTRLTVV.

The CDR3 bases are TGCGCCAGCAGCCGACACACGGGACTAGCGGACTACAATGAGCAGTTCTTC. Protein: CASSRHTGLADYNEQFF. V usage is TRBV4-1 and J usage is TRBJ2-1; 11 bases match TRBD2. The CDR3 extends over 17 amino acids. Germline CDR1 is MGHRA and CDR2 is YSYEKL. V dropped 4 bases and J dropped 3; count of bases not matched to a gene: 8.

This rearrangement joins TRBV6-7 to TRBJ2-7; 8 nucleotides agree with TRBD1. TRBV6-7 counts as an open reading frame of uncertain function. CDR3 length equals 16 residues. With V trimmed by 2 bases and J by 4 bases, 10 bases remained unmatched. CDR3 nucleotides: TGTGCCAGCAGTTACCACAAACAGGGGGAACTATACGAGCAGTACTTC. Amino acids: CASSYHKQGELYEQYF.

This clone was found a few times. The J gene is TRBJ1-1, the V gene TRBV5-6, with D unclear. Germline V gene data show CDR1 as SGHDT and CDR2 as YYEEEE. CDR3 length: 12 amino acids. Between the trimmed V and J ends, which lost 0 bases and 5 bases, there was a span of 5 bases. The CDR3 loop reads CASSLGQTEAFF. Written as DNA, the CDR3 is TGTGCCAGCAGCTTGGGCCAGACTGAAGCTTTCTTT.

The chain recombines TRBV7-2 with TRBJ2-5; TRBD2 might be the D (7 bases). The V and J ends lost 1 base and 7 bases respectively, with 10 bases between them. Germline V gives CDR1 SGHTA, CDR2 FQGNSA. There are 13 residues in the CDR3. The CDR3 here is CASSLDREGTQYF. Here the CDR3 DNA reads TGTGCCAGCAGCTTAGACAGGGAGGGGACCCAGTACTTC.

The gene calls are TRBV6-5 and TRBJ2-7; TRBD1 matches at 7 bases. CDR3 size: 15 residues. Losses at the gene ends were 5 bases for V and 1 base for J; bases not matched to a gene: 8. CDR1 is MNHEY, CDR2 SVGAGI, per germline. Here the CDR3 reads CASSPTGTASYEQYF. The CDR3 nucleotides read TGTGCCAGCAGTCCTACCGGGACAGCTTCCTACGAGCAGTACTTC.

The rearrangement uses TRBV28 and TRBJ2-7; 7 nucleotides match TRBD2. The CDR3 is 17 residues long. The junction had 16 bases not matched to a gene; V was cut back by 4 bases and J by 4 bases. Germline loops: CDR1 MDHEN, CDR2 SYDVKM. The CDR3 DNA reads as TGTGCCAGCAGTTCCCTGCGTTGGGGCGGGAGTGGATACGAGCAGTACTTC. This encodes CASSSLRWGGSGYEQYF.

This chain joins TRBV28 and TRBJ2-6; D unclear. The germline V and J ends were trimmed by 8 bases and 4 bases, with 15 bases remaining between them. The CDR3 has 15 amino acids. CDR1 is MDHEN and CDR2 is SYDVKM in the germline V gene. The CDR3 loop reads CASLPPGAGANVLTF. CDR3 bases: TGTGCCAGCCTCCCACCAGGCGCCGGGGCCAACGTCCTGACTTTC.

This chain links TRBV6-6 with TRBJ2-5; 8 positions agree with TRBD1. The closer fit of TRBJ2-7 to the DNA end suggests the J call may be wrong. The CDR3 is 15 amino acids. CDR1 MNHNY and CDR2 SVGAGI come from the germline V gene (reference sequence). CDR3 residues: CASSRTGGWTYEQYF. The CDR3 nucleotides read TGTGCCAGCAGTCGCACAGGGGGTTGGACCTACGAGCAGTACTTC.

V is TRBV18 and J is TRBJ2-7; 11 nucleotides line up with TRBD2. The junction had 3 bases not matched to a gene; V was cut back by 5 bases and J by 3 bases. CDR3 length equals 14 residues. Looked up from germline, CDR1 is KGHSH and CDR2 is LQKENI. The CDR3 is CASSSGLADYEQYF. The CDR3 DNA reads as TGTGCCAGCTCATCGGGACTAGCGGACTACGAGCAGTACTTC.

This clone has only one observation. The chain couples TRBV6-5 to TRBJ1-2; D gene ambiguous. V dropped 3 bases and J dropped 3 bases, with 11 bases sitting between them. The CDR3 contains 14 residues. Germline lookup yields CDR1 MNHEY and CDR2 SVGAGI. CDR3 nucleotides: TGTGCCAGCAGTTATGATTGGAGAGACTATGGCTACACCTTC. Translation gives CASSYDWRDYGYTF.

The rearrangement joins TRBV6-1 to TRBJ2-3; 8 positions agree with TRBD1. The germline V gene has CDR1 MNHNS and CDR2 SASEGT. The CDR3 spans 14 residues. With 6 bases clipped from V and 2 bases from J, the junction kept 4 bases outside the gene matches. CDR3 sequence reads: CASRTGDSTDTQYF. The CDR3 region has the DNA TGTGCCAGCAGGACAGGGGACTCCACAGATACGCAGTATTTT.

The V and J genes are TRBV7-2 and TRBJ2-1, with 11 positions matching TRBD2. The germline CDR1 and CDR2 sequences are SGHTA and FQGNSA. V was clipped by 3 bases and J by 0 bases; unmatched bases: 10. CDR3 size: 19 residues. CDR3 amino acids: CASSFPRLTSGASYNEQFF. Here the CDR3 DNA reads TGTGCCAGCAGCTTTCCTCGACTGACTAGCGGGGCCTCCTACAATGAGCAGTTCTTC.

The chain recombines TRBV5-1 with TRBJ1-4; possible D gene TRBD1, 5 bases. The CDR3 runs to 15 residues. The germline V gene encodes CDR1 SGHRS and CDR2 YFSETQ. The V gene lost 4 bases and the J gene lost 2 bases, with 12 bases spanning the gap. CDR3 nucleotide sequence: TGCGCCAGCAGCGCCGCAGGGCCCACTAATGAAAAACTGTTTTTT. Encoded protein: CASSAAGPTNEKLFF. Variable domain in full (rest from reference TRBV5-1 and TRBJ1-4): KAGVTQTPRYLIKTRGQQVTLSCSPISGHRSVSWYQQTPGQGLQFLFEYFSETQRNKGNFPGRFSGRQFSNSRSEMNVSTLELGDSALYLCASSAAGPTNEKLFFGSGTQLSVL.